A selection of T cell receptor beta chains follows, all from one sample in a study of blood T cell repertoires in COVID-19. TCRdb's copy holds only in-frame clones and misses some; the assay was immunoSEQ multiplex PCR. The data contain about 130,000 clones, approximately 86% of them singletons. The specimen sequenced was peripheral blood. These receptor sequences come from a woman aged 45-65 years who had recovered from COVID-19. Both conserved end residues are part of each CDR3.

V: TRBV4-1; J: TRBJ1-3; length: 12; CDR3: CASSHELSAVYF
V: TRBV5-6; J: TRBJ2-7; length: 15; CDR3: CASSLGTSGTYEQYF
V: TRBV18; J: TRBJ2-7; length: 13; CDR3: CASSPGAEYEQYF
V: TRBV5-1; J: TRBJ1-5; length: 15; CDR3: CASSLDSGVDQPQHF
V: TRBV3-1/TRBV3-2; J: TRBJ2-5; length: 16; CDR3: CASSQGTGLRQETQYF
V: TRBV10-3; J: TRBJ1-3; length: 15; CDR3: CAISQTGESGNTIYF
V: TRBV7-6; J: TRBJ2-3; length: 16; CDR3: CASSLLGGYETDTQYF
V: TRBV10-3; J: TRBJ2-1; length: 13; CDR3: CAISEEDSQPEFF
V: TRBV10-2; J: TRBJ2-3; length: 14; CDR3: CASSETSYTDTQYF
V: TRBV19; J: TRBJ2-1; length: 13; CDR3: CASSPSSYNEQFF
V: TRBV21-1; J: TRBJ1-1; length: 13; CDR3: CASTDLRGTEAFF
V: TRBV7-9; J: TRBJ2-5; length: 13; CDR3: CASSKAVAETQYF
V: TRBV6-5; J: TRBJ2-3; length: 15; CDR3: CASSRRDYSTDTQYF
V: TRBV6-2/TRBV6-3; J: TRBJ2-3; length: 16; CDR3: CASSYSRLTMSDTQYF
V: TRBV5-4; J: TRBJ2-7; length: 16; CDR3: CASSLGRGAWSYEQYF
V: TRBV3-1/TRBV3-2; J: TRBJ2-4; length: 18; CDR3: CASSLRRSRQSGENIQYF
V: TRBV30; J: TRBJ1-3; length: 13; CDR3: CAWSVSAGNTIYF
V: TRBV20-1; J: TRBJ2-7; length: 11; CDR3: CSVRGGGEQYF
V: TRBV7-6; J: TRBJ2-7; length: 15; CDR3: CASSLVAGQPYEQYF
V: TRBV9; J: TRBJ1-4; length: 16; CDR3: CASSRQPQGINEKLFF
V: TRBV11-3; J: TRBJ2-1; length: 13; CDR3: CASSLRRGNEQFF
V: TRBV4-1; J: TRBJ2-7; length: 14; CDR3: CASSQVGGAPKQYF
V: TRBV25-1; J: TRBJ1-1; length: 14; CDR3: CASSETYSNTEAFF
V: TRBV6-1; J: TRBJ2-7; length: 15; CDR3: CASSDATKGVYEQYF
V: TRBV12-3/TRBV12-4; J: TRBJ2-1; length: 13; CDR3: CASSLGRYNEQFF